The sequence of this TCR beta chain was determined in a study of cytomegalovirus exposure and HLA in healthy donors. Overall study context: Ancestry clustering placed roughly 86% of around 400 genotyped donors in the Caucasian-associated cluster. Broader study findings: In terms of immune exposure information, only CMV serostatus was available. Within the data, a cluster of highly shared sequence variants was likely a sequencing artifact. With DRB1 most and HLA-C fewest, TCR association rates differed between HLA loci in a later analysis.

A word on this clone: Its target is not known.

Trimming at V came to 5 bases and at J to 7 bases, leaving 5 bases not matched to a gene. CDR3 length equals 13 residues. In germline, CDR1 is KGHSH, CDR2 LQKENI. The PCR was carried out with 60 Vbeta primers and 13 Jbeta primers. The table came from immunoSEQ multiplex PCR; TCRdb's copy has only in-frame clones and leaves some out. The sample holds 69,000 or so clones, roughly 71% seen once. This clonotype was sampled from a woman aged 55-75 years in good health and CMV-seropositive. The specimen was PBMCs. V is TRBV18 and J is TRBJ1-3; TRBD1 aligns across 7 bases. The CDR3 DNA sequence: TGTGCCAGCTCAGACAGCAGGGGGAACACCATATATTTT. Amino acid sequence: CASSDSRGNTIYF.